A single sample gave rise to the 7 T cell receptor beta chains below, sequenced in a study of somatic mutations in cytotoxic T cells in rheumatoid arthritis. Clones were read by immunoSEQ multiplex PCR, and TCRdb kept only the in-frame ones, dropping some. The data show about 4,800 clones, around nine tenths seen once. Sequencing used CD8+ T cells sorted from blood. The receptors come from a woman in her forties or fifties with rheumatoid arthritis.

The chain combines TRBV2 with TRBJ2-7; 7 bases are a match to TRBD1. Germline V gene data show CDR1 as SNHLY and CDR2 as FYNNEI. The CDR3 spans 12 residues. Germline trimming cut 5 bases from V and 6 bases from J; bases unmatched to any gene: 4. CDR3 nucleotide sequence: TGTGCCAGCAGTAACAGGGGCTCCGAGCAGTACTTC. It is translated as CASSNRGSEQYF.

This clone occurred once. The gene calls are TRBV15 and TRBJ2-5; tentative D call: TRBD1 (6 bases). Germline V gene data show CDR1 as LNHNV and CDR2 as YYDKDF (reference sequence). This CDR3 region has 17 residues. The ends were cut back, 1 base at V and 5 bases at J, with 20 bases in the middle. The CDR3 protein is CATSRVWDTGSLETQYF. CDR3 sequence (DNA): TGTGCCACCAGCAGAGTTTGGGACACGGGGTCGTTGGAGACCCAGTACTTC.

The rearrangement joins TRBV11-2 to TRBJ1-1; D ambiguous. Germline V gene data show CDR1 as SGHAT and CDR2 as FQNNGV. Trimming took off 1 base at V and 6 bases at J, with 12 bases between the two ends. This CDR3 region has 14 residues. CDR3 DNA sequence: TGTGCCAGCAGCTTAGTCCGGGGTTTCGCTGAAGCTTTCTTT. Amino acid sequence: CASSLVRGFAEAFF.

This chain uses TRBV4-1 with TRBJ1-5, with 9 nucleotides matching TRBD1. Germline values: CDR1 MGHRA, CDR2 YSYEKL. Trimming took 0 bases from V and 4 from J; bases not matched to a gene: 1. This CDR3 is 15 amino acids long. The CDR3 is CASSQEGTGNQPQHF. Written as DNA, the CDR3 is TGCGCCAGCAGCCAAGAAGGGACAGGGAATCAGCCCCAGCATTTT.

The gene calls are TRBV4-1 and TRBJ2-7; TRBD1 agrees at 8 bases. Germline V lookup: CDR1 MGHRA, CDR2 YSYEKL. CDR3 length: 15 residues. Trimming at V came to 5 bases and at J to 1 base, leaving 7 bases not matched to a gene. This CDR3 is CASSYPGTGSYEQYF. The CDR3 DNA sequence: TGCGCCAGCAGCTACCCCGGGACAGGTTCCTACGAGCAGTACTTC.

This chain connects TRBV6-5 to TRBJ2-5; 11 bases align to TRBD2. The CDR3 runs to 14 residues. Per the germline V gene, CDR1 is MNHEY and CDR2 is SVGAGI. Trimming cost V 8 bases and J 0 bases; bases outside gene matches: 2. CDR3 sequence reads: CASGTSGYQETQYF. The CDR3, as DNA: TGTGCCAGCGGGACTAGCGGATACCAAGAGACCCAGTACTTC.

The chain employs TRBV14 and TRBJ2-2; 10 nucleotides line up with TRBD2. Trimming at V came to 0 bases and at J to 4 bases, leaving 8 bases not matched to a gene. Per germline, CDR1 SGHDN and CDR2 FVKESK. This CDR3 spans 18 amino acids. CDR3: CASSQDDSGGASTGELFF. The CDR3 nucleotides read TGTGCCAGCAGCCAAGACGACAGCGGGGGGGCCAGCACCGGGGAGCTGTTTTTT.